This T cell receptor beta chain originates from a study of T cells in Graves' hyperthyroidism and ophthalmopathy. The investigators amplified TCR beta CDR3 regions from RNA transcripts. A first-round RT-PCR of the TCR CDR3 used the HTBI primer set. TCRdb recomputed calls from the multiplex PCR reads with MiXCR, one row per CDR3 protein. Of roughly 300,000 distinct CDR3 sequences detected, around a sixth appear once; the ten largest clones hold approximately 49%. This clonotype has at least ten counts. Its antigen is not identified. The germline V gene encodes CDR1 SNHLY and CDR2 FYNNEI. CDR3 length: 12 residues. V was trimmed by 7 bases and J by 2 bases, leaving 8 bases between them. Notes on the study in general: In the blood, most expanded thyroid clonotypes above 0.001 appeared as well.

This TCR derives from a woman in her fifties or sixties with Graves' hyperthyroidism. The sequencing input was blood. V is TRBV2 and J is TRBJ1-2; the D gene is possibly TRBD1 (6 bases). CDR3 protein: CASNDRNYGYTF. The CDR3 DNA reads TGTGCCAGCAACGACAGGAACTATGGCTACACCTTC.